The clone carrying this T cell receptor beta chain has more than one count but fewer than ten. This sample was included in a study of T cells in Graves' hyperthyroidism and ophthalmopathy. The CDR3 regions of TCR beta were amplified from RNA transcripts. During a first-round RT-PCR of the TCR CDR3, the HTBI primer set was used. TCRdb recomputed calls from the multiplex PCR reads with MiXCR, one row per CDR3 protein. The table includes more than 300,000 distinct CDR3 sequences, approximately 13% detected once. The sample comprised blood. The clonotype was recovered from a woman in her twenties or thirties with Graves' hyperthyroidism.

CDR3 bases: TGCAGTGCTCCCCCGGTTCTAGCGGGGCTCAATGAGCAGTTCTTC. Its translation: CSAPPVLAGLNEQFF. The rearrangement links TRBV20-1 to TRBJ2-1, with TRBD2 matching 9 bases. Germline values: CDR1 DFQATT, CDR2 SNEGSKA (reference sequence). J was trimmed by 6 bases and V by 5 bases; bases with no gene match: 11. The CDR3 length is 15 residues.